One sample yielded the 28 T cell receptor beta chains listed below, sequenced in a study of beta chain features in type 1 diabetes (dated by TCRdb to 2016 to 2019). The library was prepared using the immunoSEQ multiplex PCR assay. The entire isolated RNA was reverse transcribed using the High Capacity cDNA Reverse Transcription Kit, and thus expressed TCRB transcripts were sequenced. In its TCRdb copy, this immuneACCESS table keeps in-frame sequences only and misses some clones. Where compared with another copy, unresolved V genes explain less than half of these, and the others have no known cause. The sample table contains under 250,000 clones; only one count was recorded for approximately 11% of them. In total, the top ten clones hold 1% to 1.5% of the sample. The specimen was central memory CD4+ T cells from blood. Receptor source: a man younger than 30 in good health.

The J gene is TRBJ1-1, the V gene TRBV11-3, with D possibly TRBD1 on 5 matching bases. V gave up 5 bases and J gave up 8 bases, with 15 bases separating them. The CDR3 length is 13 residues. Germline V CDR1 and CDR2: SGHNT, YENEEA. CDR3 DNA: TGTGCCAGCAGCCCGACGACAGCAACAGAAGCTTTCTTT. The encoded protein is CASSPTTATEAFF.

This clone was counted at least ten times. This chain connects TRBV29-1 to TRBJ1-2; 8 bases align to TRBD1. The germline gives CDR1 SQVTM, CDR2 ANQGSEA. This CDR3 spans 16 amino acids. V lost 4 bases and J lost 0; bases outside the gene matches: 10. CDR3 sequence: CSVVGQATEANYGYTF. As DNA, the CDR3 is TGCAGCGTTGTGGGACAGGCCACCGAGGCTAACTATGGCTACACCTTC.

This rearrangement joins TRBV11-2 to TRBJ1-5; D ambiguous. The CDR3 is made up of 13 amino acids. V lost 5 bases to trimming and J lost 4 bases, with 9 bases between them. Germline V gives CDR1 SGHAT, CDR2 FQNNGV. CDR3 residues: CASSPGLNQPQHF. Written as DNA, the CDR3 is TGTGCCAGCAGCCCCGGACTGAATCAGCCCCAGCATTTT.

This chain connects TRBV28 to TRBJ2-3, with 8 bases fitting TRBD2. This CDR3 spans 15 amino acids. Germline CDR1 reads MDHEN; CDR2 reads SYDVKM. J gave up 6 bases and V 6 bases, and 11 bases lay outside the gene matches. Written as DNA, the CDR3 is TGTGCCAGCAGCTCTCTCGCGGGAGGAGCGGATACGCAGTATTTT. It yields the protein CASSSLAGGADTQYF. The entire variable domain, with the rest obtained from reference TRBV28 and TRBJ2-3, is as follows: DVKVTQSSRYLVKRTGEKVFLECVQDMDHENMFWYRQDPGLGLRLIYFSYDVKMKEKGDIPEGYSVSREKKERFSLILESASTNQTSMYLCASSSLAGGADTQYFGPGTRLTVL.

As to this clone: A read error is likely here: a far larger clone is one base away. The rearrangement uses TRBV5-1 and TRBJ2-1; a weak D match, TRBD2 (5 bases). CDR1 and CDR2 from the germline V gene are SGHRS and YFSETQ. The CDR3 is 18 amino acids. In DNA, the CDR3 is TGCGCCTGCAGCTTGGAAGGTCCTAGCCCCTTATCCTACAATGAGCAGTTCTTC. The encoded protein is CACSLEGPSPLSYNEQFF.

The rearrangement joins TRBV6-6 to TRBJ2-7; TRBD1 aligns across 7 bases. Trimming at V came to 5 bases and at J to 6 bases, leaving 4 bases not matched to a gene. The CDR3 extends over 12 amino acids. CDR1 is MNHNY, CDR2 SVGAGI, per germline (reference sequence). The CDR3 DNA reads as TGTGCCAGCAGTCCCGGACAGGCCGAGCAGTACTTC. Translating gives CASSPGQAEQYF.

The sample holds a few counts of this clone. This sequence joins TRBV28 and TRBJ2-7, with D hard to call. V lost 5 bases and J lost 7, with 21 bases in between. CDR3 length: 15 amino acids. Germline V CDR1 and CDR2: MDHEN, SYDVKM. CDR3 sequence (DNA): TGTGCCAGCAGTCCCCCTCGGGCCACTGGTGGGGAGCAGTACTTC. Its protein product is CASSPPRATGGEQYF.

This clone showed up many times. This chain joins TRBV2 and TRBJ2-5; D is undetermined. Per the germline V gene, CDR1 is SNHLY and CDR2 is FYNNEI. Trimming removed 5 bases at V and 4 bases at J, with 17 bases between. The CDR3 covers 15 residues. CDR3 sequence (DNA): TGTGCCAGCAGTCGACGGCCAGCGAGTATAGAGACCCAGTACTTC. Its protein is CASSRRPASIETQYF.

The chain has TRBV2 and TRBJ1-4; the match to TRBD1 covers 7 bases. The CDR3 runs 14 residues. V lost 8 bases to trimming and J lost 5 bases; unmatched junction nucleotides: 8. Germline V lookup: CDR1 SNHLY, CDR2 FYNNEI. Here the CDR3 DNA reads TGTGCCAGCCTAGTGGGGACAGAAAATGAAAAACTGTTTTTT. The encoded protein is CASLVGTENEKLFF. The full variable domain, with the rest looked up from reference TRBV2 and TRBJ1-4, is EPEVTQTPSHQVTQMGQEVILRCVPISNHLYFYWYRQILGQKVEFLVSFYNNEISEKSEIFDDQFSVERPDGSNFTLKIRSTKLEDSAMYFCASLVGTENEKLFFGSGTQLSVL.

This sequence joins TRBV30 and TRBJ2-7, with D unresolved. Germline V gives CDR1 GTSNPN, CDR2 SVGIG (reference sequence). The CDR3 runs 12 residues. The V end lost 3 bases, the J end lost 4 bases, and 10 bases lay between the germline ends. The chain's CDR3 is CAWSREAYEQYF. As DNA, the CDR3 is TGTGCCTGGAGCCGCGAGGCGTACGAGCAGTACTTC.

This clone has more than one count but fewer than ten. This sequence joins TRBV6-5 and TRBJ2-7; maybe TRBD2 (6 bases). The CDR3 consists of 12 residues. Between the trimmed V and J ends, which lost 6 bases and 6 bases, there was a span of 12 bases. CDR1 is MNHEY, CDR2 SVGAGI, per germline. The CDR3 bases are TGTGCCAGCAGACTAGCACGCGGCGAGCAGTACTTC. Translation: CASRLARGEQYF.

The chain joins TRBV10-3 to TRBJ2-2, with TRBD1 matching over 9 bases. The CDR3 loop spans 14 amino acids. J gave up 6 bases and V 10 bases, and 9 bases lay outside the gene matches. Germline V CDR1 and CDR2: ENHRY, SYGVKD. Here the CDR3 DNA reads TGTGCCAGCGGGGGACAGGGCTACTCCGGGGAGCTGTTTTTT. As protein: CASGGQGYSGELFF.

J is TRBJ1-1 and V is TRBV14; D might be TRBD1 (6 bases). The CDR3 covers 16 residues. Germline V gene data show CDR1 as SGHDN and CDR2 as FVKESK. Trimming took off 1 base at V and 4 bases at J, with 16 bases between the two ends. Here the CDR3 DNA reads TGTGCCAGCAGCCAAGGATCCGGGGGCCTGGGCACTGAAGCTTTCTTT. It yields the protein CASSQGSGGLGTEAFF.

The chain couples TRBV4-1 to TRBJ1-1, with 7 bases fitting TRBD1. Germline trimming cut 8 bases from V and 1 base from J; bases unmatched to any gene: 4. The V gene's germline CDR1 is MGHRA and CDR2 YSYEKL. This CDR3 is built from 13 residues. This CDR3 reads CASSGQTNTEAFF. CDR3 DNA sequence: TGCGCCAGCTCGGGACAGACGAACACTGAAGCTTTCTTT.

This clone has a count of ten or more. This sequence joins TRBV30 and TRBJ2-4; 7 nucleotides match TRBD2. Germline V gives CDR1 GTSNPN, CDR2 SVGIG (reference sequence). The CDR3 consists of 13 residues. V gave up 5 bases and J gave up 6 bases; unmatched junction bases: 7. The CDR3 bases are TGTGCCTGGTCCCATGGGGGGGTAAACATTCAGTACTTC. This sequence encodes CAWSHGGVNIQYF. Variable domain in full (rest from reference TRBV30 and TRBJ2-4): SQTIHQWPATLVQPVGSPLSLECTVEGTSNPNLYWYRQAAGRGLQLLFYSVGIGQISSEVPQNLSASRPQDRQFILSSKKLLLSDSGFYLCAWSHGGVNIQYFGAGTRLSVL.

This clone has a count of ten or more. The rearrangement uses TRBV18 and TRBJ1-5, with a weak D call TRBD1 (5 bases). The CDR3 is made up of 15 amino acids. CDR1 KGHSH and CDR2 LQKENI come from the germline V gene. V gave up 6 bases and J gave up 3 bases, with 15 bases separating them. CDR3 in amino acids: CASSPRGVPNQPQHF. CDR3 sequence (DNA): TGTGCCAGCTCCCCTCGGGGGGTTCCCAATCAGCCCCAGCATTTT.

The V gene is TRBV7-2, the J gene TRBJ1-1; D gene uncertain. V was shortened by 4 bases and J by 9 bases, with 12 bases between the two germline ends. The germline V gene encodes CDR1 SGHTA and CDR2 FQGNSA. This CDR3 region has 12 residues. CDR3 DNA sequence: TGTGCCAGCAGCTCCGAGAGGGAACAAGCTTTCTTT. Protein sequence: CASSSEREQAFF.

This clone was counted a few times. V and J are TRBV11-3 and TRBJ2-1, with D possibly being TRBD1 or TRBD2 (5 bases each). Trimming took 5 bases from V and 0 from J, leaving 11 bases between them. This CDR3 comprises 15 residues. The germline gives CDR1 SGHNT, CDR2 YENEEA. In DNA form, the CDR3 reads TGTGCCAGCAGCGAAACCGGGACCTCCTACAATGAGCAGTTCTTC. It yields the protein CASSETGTSYNEQFF.

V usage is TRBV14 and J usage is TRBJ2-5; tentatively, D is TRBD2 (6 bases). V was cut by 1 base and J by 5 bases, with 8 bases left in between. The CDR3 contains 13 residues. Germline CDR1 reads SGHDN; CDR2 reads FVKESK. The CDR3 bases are TGTGCCAGCAGCCAAGCTGGGAGGGAGACCCAGTACTTC. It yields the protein CASSQAGRETQYF.

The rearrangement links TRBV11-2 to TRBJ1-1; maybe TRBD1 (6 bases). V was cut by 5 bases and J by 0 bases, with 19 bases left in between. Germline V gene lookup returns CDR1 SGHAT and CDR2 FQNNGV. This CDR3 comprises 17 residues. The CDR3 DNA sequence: TGTGCCAGCAGCCCCAATCGGGGGCGAAGGGTGAACACTGAAGCTTTCTTT. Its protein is CASSPNRGRRVNTEAFF.

The CDR3 here is CASSQEWTGGYEQYF. DNA for the CDR3: TGTGCCAGCAGCCAAGAGTGGACAGGGGGGTACGAGCAGTACTTC. The chain combines TRBV4-2 with TRBJ2-5; the match to TRBD1 covers 10 bases. The J call may be incorrect, as the DNA end agrees better with TRBJ2-7. The germline V gene encodes CDR1 LGHNA and CDR2 YNFKEQ. The CDR3 is 15 residues long.

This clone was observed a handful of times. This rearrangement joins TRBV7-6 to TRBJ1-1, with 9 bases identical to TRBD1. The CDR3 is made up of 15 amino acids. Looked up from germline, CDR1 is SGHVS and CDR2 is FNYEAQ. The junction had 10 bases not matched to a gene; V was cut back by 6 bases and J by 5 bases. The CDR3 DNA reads TGTGCCAGCAGTTTTGGAGGACAGGGGAGGACTGAAGCTTTCTTT. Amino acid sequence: CASSFGGQGRTEAFF. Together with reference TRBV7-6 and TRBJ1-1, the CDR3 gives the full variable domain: GAGVSQSPRYKVTKRGQDVALRCDPISGHVSLYWYRQALGQGPEFLTYFNYEAQQDKSGLPNDRFSAERPEGSISTLTIQRTEQRDSAMYRCASSFGGQGRTEAFFGQGTRLTVV.

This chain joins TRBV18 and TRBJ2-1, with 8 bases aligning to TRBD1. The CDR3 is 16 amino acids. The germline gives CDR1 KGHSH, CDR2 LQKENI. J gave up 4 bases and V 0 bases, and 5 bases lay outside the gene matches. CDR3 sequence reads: CASSPPRTGIYNEQFF. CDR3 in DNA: TGTGCCAGCTCACCACCCAGGACAGGGATATACAATGAGCAGTTCTTC.

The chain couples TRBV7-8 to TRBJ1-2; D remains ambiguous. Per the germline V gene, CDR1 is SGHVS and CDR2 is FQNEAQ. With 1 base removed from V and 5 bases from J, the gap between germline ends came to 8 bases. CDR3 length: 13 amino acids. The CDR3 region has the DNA TGTGCCAGCAGCTTAGAACAGTGGTATGGCTACACCTTC. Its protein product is CASSLEQWYGYTF.

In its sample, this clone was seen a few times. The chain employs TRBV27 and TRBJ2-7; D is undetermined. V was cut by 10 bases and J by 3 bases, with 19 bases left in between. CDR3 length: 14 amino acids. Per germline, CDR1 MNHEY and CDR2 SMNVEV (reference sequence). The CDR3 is CATSPRGASYEQYF. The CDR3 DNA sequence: TGTGCCACCTCTCCGCGCGGTGCGAGCTACGAGCAGTACTTC.

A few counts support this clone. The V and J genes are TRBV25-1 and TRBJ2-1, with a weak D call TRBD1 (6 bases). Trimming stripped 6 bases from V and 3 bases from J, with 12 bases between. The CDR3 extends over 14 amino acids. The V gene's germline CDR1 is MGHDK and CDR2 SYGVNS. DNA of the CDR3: TGTGCCAGCAGGGGGACATTTCACTACAATGAGCAGTTCTTC. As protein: CASRGTFHYNEQFF.

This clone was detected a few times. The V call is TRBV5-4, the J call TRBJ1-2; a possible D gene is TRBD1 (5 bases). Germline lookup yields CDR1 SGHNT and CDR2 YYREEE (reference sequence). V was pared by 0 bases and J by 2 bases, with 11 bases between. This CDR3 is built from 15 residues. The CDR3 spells CASSLEGRGNYGYTF. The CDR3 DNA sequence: TGTGCCAGCAGCTTGGAGGGACGGGGAAACTATGGCTACACCTTC.

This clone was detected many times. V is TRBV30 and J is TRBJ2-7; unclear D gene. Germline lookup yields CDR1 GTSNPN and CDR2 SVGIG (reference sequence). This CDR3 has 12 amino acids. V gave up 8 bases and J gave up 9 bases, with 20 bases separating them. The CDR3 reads CAAEASRFAQYF. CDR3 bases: TGTGCCGCAGAGGCCTCTCGGTTTGCGCAGTACTTC.